This T cell receptor beta chain was found in a study of blood T cell repertoires in COVID-19. Study context: Italy, Spain and the United States were the sources of the convalescent and acute COVID-19 samples. T cells, B-cell-depleted T cells, or PBMCs provided the cDNA or gDNA that served as material.

Under the authors' procedure: Reference gene primer amplification in the assay estimated nucleated cell counts. The method was immunoSEQ multiplex PCR; TCRdb's version includes in-frame clones alone and lacks a portion of them. V, J and clone size derive from that table, while D and trimming were established from the DNA sequence. The data contain 50,000 to 65,000 clones, under 85% of them singletons. V lost 3 bases to trimming and J lost 5 bases; unmatched junction nucleotides: 7. Germline CDR1 SGHTA, CDR2 FQGNSA. The CDR3 covers 16 residues. This rearrangement joins TRBV7-2 to TRBJ2-1, with TRBD2 matching over 10 bases. Sequences were obtained from peripheral blood. This clonotype was sampled from a woman of 80 years or more with acute or convalescent COVID-19. The CDR3 DNA sequence: TGTGCCAGCAGCTTGGGAATAGCGGGAGGACACAATGAGCAGTTCTTC. Its protein is CASSLGIAGGHNEQFF.